One and the same sample provided the 22 T cell receptor beta chains below, sequenced in a study of blood T cells in healthy people across ages. The second PCR ran roughly 6 to 11 cycles with a sample-barcoded 5' primer and J-beta primers. TCRdb re-analysed the 5' RACE reads in MiXCR, keeping a single row per CDR3 protein. The sample has 870,000 or so distinct CDR3 sequences, more than 25% seen once. The sequencing sample was made of blood. These receptors came from a woman older than 75 in good health.

This clonotype was counted many times. This chain uses TRBV20-1 with TRBJ2-5, with no clear D. In germline, CDR1 is DFQATT, CDR2 SNEGSKA (reference sequence). The CDR3 sequence is 12 residues long. Trimming removed 3 bases at V and 2 bases at J, with 7 bases between. In DNA, the CDR3 is TGCAGTGCTAGTGGGCAGCAAGAGACCCAGTACTTC. Protein sequence: CSASGQQETQYF.

The chain employs TRBV5-1 and TRBJ2-5; D gene unclear. Gene TRBJ2-7 matches the end of the DNA better, so the J call may be wrong. This CDR3 is built from 16 residues. Per the germline V gene, CDR1 is SGHRS and CDR2 is YFSETQ. Here the CDR3 reads CASSLSRNSIDYEQYF. CDR3 DNA: TGCGCCAGCAGCTTAAGTCGCAACTCAATCGACTACGAGCAGTACTTC.

The V gene is TRBV20-1, the J gene TRBJ2-1; D gene uncertain. Germline assignment: CDR1 DFQATT and CDR2 SNEGSKA (reference sequence). Trimming removed 0 bases from V and 9 bases from J, with 12 bases in between. The CDR3 is made up of 13 amino acids. In nucleotides, the CDR3 is TGCAGTGCTAGAGATCGGAGTCGTGGTGAGCAGTTCTTC. Its protein is CSARDRSRGEQFF.

This clonotype was detected many times. The chain recombines TRBV7-9 with TRBJ2-7; D not resolved. V lost 4 bases, J lost 2 bases, and 6 bases lay in between. Germline V gives CDR1 SEHNR, CDR2 FQNEAQ (reference sequence). The CDR3 loop spans 12 amino acids. CDR3 region: CASSSVTYEQYF. CDR3 nucleotide sequence: TGTGCCAGCAGCTCGGTCACCTACGAGCAGTACTTC.

The sample holds a few counts of this clonotype. A read error may be the cause here, since a much bigger clone is one base away. V usage is TRBV6-2 or TRBV6-3 and J usage is TRBJ2-1; D not resolved. Trimming pared 4 bases from V and 8 bases from J, leaving 15 bases between. The CDR3 is 14 residues long. The germline V gene encodes CDR1 MNHEY and CDR2 SVGEGT. CDR3 sequence: CASSCSLVPHEQFF. As DNA, the CDR3 is TGTGCCAGCAGTTGCTCGTTGGTCCCCCATGAGCAGTTCTTC.

In its sample, this clonotype was seen many times. V is TRBV5-1 and J is TRBJ2-3; the D gene is possibly TRBD2 (5 bases). The germline V and J ends were trimmed by 4 bases and 7 bases, with 13 bases remaining between them. Germline V lookup: CDR1 SGHRS, CDR2 YFSETQ. This CDR3 has 13 amino acids. The CDR3 DNA follows: TGCGCCAGCAGCCGGGCCGGAGGTAATACGCAGTATTTT. Translation gives CASSRAGGNTQYF.

At least ten counts were recorded for this clonotype. The V call is TRBV7-2, the J call TRBJ2-3; D gene unclear. V shed 4 bases and J shed 5 bases, with 10 bases lying between them. CDR1 is SGHTA, CDR2 FQGNSA, per germline. This CDR3 spans 13 amino acids. CDR3: CASSSAGVDTQYF. The CDR3 DNA reads as TGTGCCAGCAGCTCGGCTGGGGTAGATACGCAGTATTTT.

Concerning this clonotype itself: This sequence may be a read error, since a much larger clone differs from it by one base. V gene TRBV29-1 combines with J gene TRBJ1-4; TRBD1 is a possible D gene (6 bases). The CDR3 runs 14 residues. Germline values: CDR1 SQVTM, CDR2 ANQGSEA. The CDR3 region has the DNA TGCAGCGTGGACCAACAGGGAACTAATGAAAAACGGTTTTTT. This encodes CSVDQQGTNEKRFF.

CDR3 sequence: CSARQANTGELFF. CDR3 coding DNA: TGCAGTGCTAGGCAGGCGAACACCGGGGAGCTGTTTTTT. The J gene is TRBJ2-2, the V gene TRBV20-1, with D uncertain. This CDR3 spans 13 amino acids. V lost 3 bases, J lost 0 bases, and 5 bases lay in between. CDR1 and CDR2 (germline): DFQATT, SNEGSKA (reference sequence).

This clonotype came up many times. The rearrangement uses TRBV6-6 and TRBJ1-2, with D tentatively TRBD1 (6 bases). CDR1 and CDR2 from the germline V gene are MNHNY and SVGAGI (reference sequence). Trimming took 6 bases from V and 2 from J, leaving 13 bases between them. The CDR3 covers 14 residues. CDR3 residues: CASSSQGRNYGYTF. The CDR3 DNA reads as TGTGCCAGCAGCTCACAGGGAAGGAACTATGGCTACACCTTC.

This clonotype is a singleton in its sample. A much larger clone lies one base from this, so it may be a read error. The chain is built from TRBV27 and TRBJ1-2; 9 bases are shared with TRBD1. In germline, CDR1 is MNHEY, CDR2 SMNVEV (reference sequence). This CDR3 is built from 14 residues. This CDR3 is CTSSIKGTGYGYTF. For the CDR3, the DNA is TGTACCAGCAGTATTAAAGGGACAGGGTATGGCTACACCTTC.

The chain is built from TRBV20-1 and TRBJ2-7; D unresolved. Germline CDR1 DFQATT, CDR2 SNEGSKA (reference sequence). V gave up 5 bases and J gave up 7 bases, with 21 bases separating them. The CDR3 length is 14 residues. The CDR3 region has the DNA TGCAGTGCTTTAGAGAGAGCACTGACTCGAGAGCAGTACTTC. Encoded protein: CSALERALTREQYF.

This clonotype occurred many times. The V and J genes are TRBV7-2 and TRBJ1-5; 7 bases match TRBD1. This CDR3 region has 14 residues. CDR1 and CDR2 (germline): SGHTA, FQGNSA. V shed 11 bases, J shed 3 bases, and the junction held 10 bases outside the gene matches. CDR3 coding DNA: TGTGCCCGCACAAGGGGGCCTTACAATCAGCCCCAGCATTTT. As protein: CARTRGPYNQPQHF. Complete variable domain (other parts from reference TRBV7-2 and TRBJ1-5): GAGVSQSPSNKVTEKGKDVELRCDPISGHTALYWYRQSLGQGLEFLIYFQGNSAPDKSGLPSDRFSAERTGGSVSTLTIQRTQQEDSAVYLCARTRGPYNQPQHFGDGTRLSIL.

This chain joins TRBV20-1 and TRBJ1-2, with a possible D match to TRBD1 (6 bases). Germline CDR1 reads DFQATT; CDR2 reads SNEGSKA (reference sequence). The V end lost 6 bases, the J end lost 3 bases, and 14 bases lay between the germline ends. CDR3 length: 13 amino acids. CDR3 protein: CSARPGHHYGYTF. For the CDR3, the DNA is TGCAGTGCGCGACCGGGACACCACTATGGCTACACCTTC.

The table lists this clonotype with a few counts. The V gene is TRBV14, the J gene TRBJ2-2, with D maybe TRBD2 (6 bases). V was pared by 4 bases and J by 6 bases, with 18 bases between. CDR1 is SGHDN and CDR2 is FVKESK in the germline V gene. This CDR3 has 16 amino acids. The chain's CDR3 is CASSPSLFRLAGELFF. CDR3 bases: TGTGCCAGCAGCCCCTCGCTTTTTCGACTAGCCGGGGAGCTGTTTTTT. Based on the CDR3 plus reference TRBV14 and TRBJ2-2, the full variable domain is EAGVTQFPSHSVIEKGQTVTLRCDPISGHDNLYWYRRVMGKEIKFLLHFVKESKQDESGMPNNRFLAERTGGTYSTLKVQPAELEDSGVYFCASSPSLFRLAGELFFGEGSRLTVL.

This clonotype was detected ten times or more. This rearrangement joins TRBV9 to TRBJ2-7; 8 nucleotides match TRBD1. The germline CDR1 and CDR2 sequences are SGDLS and YYNGEE. This CDR3 comprises 14 residues. The junction had 6 bases not matched to a gene; V was cut back by 4 bases and J by 3 bases. The CDR3 DNA reads as TGTGCCAGCAGCACCCTCGGGACAGGCTACGAGCAGTACTTC. This translates into CASSTLGTGYEQYF. Full variable domain (rest looked up from reference TRBV9 and TRBJ2-7): DSGVTQTPKHLITATGQRVTLRCSPRSGDLSVYWYQQSLDQGLQFLIQYYNGEERAKGNILERFSAQQFPDLHSELNLSSLELGDSALYFCASSTLGTGYEQYFGPGTRLTVT.

This clonotype has at least ten counts. The V gene is TRBV3-1, the J gene TRBJ2-1; TRBD2 matches at 10 bases. Germline CDR1 LGHDT, CDR2 YNNKEL (reference sequence). Unmatched junction bases numbered 4, after V lost 0 bases and J lost 5 bases. The CDR3 runs 16 residues. The CDR3 reads CASSQEVLAGDNEQFF. The CDR3 DNA is TGTGCCAGCAGCCAAGAGGTGCTAGCGGGAGACAATGAGCAGTTCTTC.

The chain couples TRBV29-1 to TRBJ2-4; perhaps TRBD1 as D (6 bases). The CDR3 totals 12 residues. Looked up from germline, CDR1 is SQVTM and CDR2 is ANQGSEA. The V gene lost 6 bases and the J gene lost 9 bases, with 15 bases spanning the gap. CDR3 loop: CSVNDGTPIQYF. The CDR3 DNA is TGCAGCGTCAACGACGGGACACCCATTCAGTACTTC.

The chain joins TRBV11-2 to TRBJ2-7; possibly TRBD2 for D (5 bases). V dropped 3 bases and J dropped 3 bases, with 9 bases sitting between them. The germline CDR1 and CDR2 sequences are SGHAT and FQNNGV. This CDR3 contains 13 residues. CDR3 sequence (DNA): TGTGCCAGCAGCTTGCACGGGAACTACGAGCAGTACTTC. Protein product: CASSLHGNYEQYF.

This clonotype has more than one count but fewer than ten. This may stem from a read error, because a much larger clone lies one nucleotide away. The chain recombines TRBV12-3 or TRBV12-4 with TRBJ2-7; D might be TRBD1 (5 bases). Trimming removed 5 bases at V and 7 bases at J, with 18 bases between. CDR3 length: 14 residues. For the CDR3, the DNA is TGTGCCAGCAGTCCCGACAGAATCCGACGGGAGCAGTACTTC. Translating it yields CASSPDRIRREQYF.

J is TRBJ2-5 and V is TRBV18; 7 positions agree with TRBD1. CDR1 KGHSH and CDR2 LQKENI come from the germline V gene. V lost 1 base, J lost 1 base, and 3 bases stayed unmatched. The CDR3 sequence is 15 residues long. CDR3 loop: CASSPLPGGQETQYF. CDR3 coding DNA: TGTGCCAGCTCACCACTACCAGGGGGCCAAGAGACCCAGTACTTC.

The table lists this clonotype with a few counts. The rearrangement joins TRBV10-2 to TRBJ1-1; D unresolved. Germline V gene lookup returns CDR1 WSHSY and CDR2 SAAADI. V gave up 3 bases and J gave up 4 bases, with 6 bases separating them. The CDR3 covers 12 residues. The DNA of the CDR3 is TGCGCCAGCAGTGACAGCTCCACTGAAGCTTTCTTT. It specifies CASSDSSTEAFF.